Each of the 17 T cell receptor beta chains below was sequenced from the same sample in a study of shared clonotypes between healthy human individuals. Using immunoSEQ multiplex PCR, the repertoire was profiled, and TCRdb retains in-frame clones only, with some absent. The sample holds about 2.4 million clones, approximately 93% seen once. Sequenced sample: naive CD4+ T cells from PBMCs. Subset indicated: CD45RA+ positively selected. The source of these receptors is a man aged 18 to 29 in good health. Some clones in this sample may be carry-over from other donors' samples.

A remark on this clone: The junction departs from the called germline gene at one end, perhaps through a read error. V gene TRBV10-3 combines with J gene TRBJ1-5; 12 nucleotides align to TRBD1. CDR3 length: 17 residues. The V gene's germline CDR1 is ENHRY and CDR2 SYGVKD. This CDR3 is CAISEFGTGGSNRPQHF. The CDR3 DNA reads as TGTGCCATCAGTGAGTTCGGGACAGGGGGCAGCAATCGGCCCCAGCATTTT.

CDR3 amino acids: CASSLGGANNEQFF. CDR3 in DNA: TGTGCCAGCAGCTTAGGGGGGGCAAACAATGAGCAGTTCTTC. The rearrangement joins TRBV7-2 to TRBJ2-1; D could derive from TRBD1 or TRBD2 (6 bases each). The CDR3 has 14 residues. CDR1 and CDR2 from the germline V gene are SGHTA and FQGNSA. Trimming pared 1 base from V and 5 bases from J, leaving 9 bases between.

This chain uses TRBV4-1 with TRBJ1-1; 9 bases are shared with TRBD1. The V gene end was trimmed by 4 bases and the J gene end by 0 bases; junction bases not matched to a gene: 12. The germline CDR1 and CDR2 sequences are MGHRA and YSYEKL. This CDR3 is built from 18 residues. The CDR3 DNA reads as TGCGCCAGCAGCCTCCTCCCGGGACAGGGTGGGATGAACACTGAAGCTTTCTTT. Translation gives CASSLLPGQGGMNTEAFF.

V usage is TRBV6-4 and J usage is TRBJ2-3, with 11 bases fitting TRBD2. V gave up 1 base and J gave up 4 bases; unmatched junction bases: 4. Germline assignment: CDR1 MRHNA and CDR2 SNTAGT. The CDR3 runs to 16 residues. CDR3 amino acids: CASSDLAGGPADTQYF. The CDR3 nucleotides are TGTGCCAGCAGTGACTTAGCGGGAGGGCCGGCAGATACGCAGTATTTT.

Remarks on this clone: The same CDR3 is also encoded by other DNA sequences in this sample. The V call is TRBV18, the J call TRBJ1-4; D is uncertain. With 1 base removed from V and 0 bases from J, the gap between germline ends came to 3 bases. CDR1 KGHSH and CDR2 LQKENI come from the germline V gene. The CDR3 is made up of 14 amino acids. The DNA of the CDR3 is TGTGCCAGCTCACCACTCGCAACTAATGAAAAACTGTTTTTT. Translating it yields CASSPLATNEKLFF.

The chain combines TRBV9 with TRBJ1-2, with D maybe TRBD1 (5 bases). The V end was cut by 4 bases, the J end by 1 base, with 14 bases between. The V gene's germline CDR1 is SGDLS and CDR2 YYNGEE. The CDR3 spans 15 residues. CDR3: CASSSIGAGNYGYTF. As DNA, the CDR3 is TGTGCCAGCAGCTCAATAGGGGCTGGTAACTATGGCTACACCTTC.

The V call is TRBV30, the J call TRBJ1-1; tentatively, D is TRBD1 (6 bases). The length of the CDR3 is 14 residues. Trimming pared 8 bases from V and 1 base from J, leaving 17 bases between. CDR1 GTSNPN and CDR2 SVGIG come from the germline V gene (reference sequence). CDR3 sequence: CAATLQGPNTEAFF. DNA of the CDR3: TGTGCCGCCACCTTACAGGGCCCGAACACTGAAGCTTTCTTT.

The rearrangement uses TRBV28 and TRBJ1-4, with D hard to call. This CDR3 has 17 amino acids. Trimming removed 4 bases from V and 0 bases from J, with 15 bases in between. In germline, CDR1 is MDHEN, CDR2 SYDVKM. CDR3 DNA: TGTGCCAGCAGTTGGACTTACAAACTGGCAACTAATGAAAAACTGTTTTTT. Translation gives CASSWTYKLATNEKLFF.

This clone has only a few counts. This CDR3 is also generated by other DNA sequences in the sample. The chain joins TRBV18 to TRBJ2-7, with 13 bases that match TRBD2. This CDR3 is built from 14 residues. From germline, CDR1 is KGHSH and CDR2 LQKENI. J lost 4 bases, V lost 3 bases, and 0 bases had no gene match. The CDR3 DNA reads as TGTGCCAGCTCACCGGGACTAGCGGGATACGAGCAGTACTTC. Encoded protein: CASSPGLAGYEQYF.

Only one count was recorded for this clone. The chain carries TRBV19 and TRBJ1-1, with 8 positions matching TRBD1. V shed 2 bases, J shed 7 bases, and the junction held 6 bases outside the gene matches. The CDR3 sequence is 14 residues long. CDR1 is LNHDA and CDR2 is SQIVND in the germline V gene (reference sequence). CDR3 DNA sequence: TGTGCCAGTAGTATACAGGGGGCGATGGTTGAAGCTTTCTTT. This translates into CASSIQGAMVEAFF.

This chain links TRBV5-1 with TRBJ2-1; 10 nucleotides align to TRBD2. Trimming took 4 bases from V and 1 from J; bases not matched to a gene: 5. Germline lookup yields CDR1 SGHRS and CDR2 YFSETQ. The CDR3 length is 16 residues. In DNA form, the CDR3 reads TGCGCCAGCAGCATCCTAGCGGGAGTTTCCTACAATGAGCAGTTCTTC. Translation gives CASSILAGVSYNEQFF.

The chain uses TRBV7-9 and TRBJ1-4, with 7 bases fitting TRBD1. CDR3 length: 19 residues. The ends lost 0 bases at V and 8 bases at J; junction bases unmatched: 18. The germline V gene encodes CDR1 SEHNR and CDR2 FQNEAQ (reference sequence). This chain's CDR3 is CASSLAFVTGSRLGEKLFF. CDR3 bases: TGTGCCAGCAGCTTAGCTTTCGTGACAGGGTCAAGGTTAGGCGAAAAACTGTTTTTT. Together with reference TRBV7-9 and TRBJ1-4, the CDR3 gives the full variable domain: DTGVSQNPRHKITKRGQNVTFRCDPISEHNRLYWYRQTLGQGPEFLTYFQNEAQLEKSRLLSDRFSAERPKGSFSTLEIQRTEQGDSAMYLCASSLAFVTGSRLGEKLFFGSGTQLSVL.

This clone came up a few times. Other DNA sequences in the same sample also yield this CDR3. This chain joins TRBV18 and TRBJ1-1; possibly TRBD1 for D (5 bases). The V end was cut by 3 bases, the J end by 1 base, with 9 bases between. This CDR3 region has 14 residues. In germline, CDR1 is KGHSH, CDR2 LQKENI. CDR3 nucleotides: TGTGCCAGCTCACCCCGGGGCGGGAACACTGAAGCTTTCTTT. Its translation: CASSPRGGNTEAFF.

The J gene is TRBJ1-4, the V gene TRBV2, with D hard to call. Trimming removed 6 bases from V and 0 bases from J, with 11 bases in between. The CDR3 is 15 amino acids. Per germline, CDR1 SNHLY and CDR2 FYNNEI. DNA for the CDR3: TGTGCCAGCAGGCGGACGGAAGCAACTAATGAAAAACTGTTTTTT. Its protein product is CASRRTEATNEKLFF.

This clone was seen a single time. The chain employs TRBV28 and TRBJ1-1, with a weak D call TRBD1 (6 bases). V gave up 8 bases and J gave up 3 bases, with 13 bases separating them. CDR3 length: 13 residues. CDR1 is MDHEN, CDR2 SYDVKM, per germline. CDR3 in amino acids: CASLGGAHTEAFF. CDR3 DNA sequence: TGTGCCAGCCTCGGGGGGGCTCACACTGAAGCTTTCTTT.

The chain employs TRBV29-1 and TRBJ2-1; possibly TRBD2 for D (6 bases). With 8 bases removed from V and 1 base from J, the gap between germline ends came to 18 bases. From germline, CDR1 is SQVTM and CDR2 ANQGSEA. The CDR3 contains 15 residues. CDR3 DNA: TGCAGCCCCTTAGGCGGGGCTCTATCCTACAATGAGCAGTTCTTC. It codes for CSPLGGALSYNEQFF.

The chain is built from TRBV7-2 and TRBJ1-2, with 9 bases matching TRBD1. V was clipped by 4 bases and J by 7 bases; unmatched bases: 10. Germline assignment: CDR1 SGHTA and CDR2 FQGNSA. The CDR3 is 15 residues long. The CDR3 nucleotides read TGTGCCAGCAGCTACCGGGACAGGGAAGCAGGTGGCTACACCTTC. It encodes CASSYRDREAGGYTF.